This T cell receptor beta chain was identified during a study of a mutant IDH1 vaccine in newly diagnosed glioma. Overall study context: Before enrollment, the patients had been treated with radiotherapy alone, temozolomide alone, or both together. Most of them had received both.

The sample's time point: week 23, last vaccination. The investigators gave 300 ug of mutant IDH1 20-mer peptide in each vaccine dose, together with topical imiquimod. The CDR3 is 15 residues long. V shed 4 bases and J 1 base; nucleotides not matched to a gene: 5. CDR1 MGHDK and CDR2 SYGVNS come from the germline V gene. Generated by immunoSEQ multiplex PCR, the TCRdb table keeps only in-frame clones and is missing some. Of 50,000 to 70,000 clones listed, over 75% were seen once; the top ten hold 13%. In regard to this clone: What it recognizes is unknown.

This receptor was identified in a man aged 18 to 29 with glioma. Sequences were derived from PBMCs, sampled from a glioma patient whose treatment included an IDH1 peptide vaccine. The chain joins TRBV25-1 to TRBJ1-1, with 8 bases that match TRBD1. The DNA of the CDR3 is TGTGCCAGCAGTGCCCATGGGACAGGGAACACTGAAGCTTTCTTT. It specifies CASSAHGTGNTEAFF. Drawing the rest from reference TRBV25-1 and TRBJ1-1, the complete variable domain is EADIYQTPRYLVIGTGKKITLECSQTMGHDKMYWYQQDPGMELHLIHYSYGVNSTEKGDLSSESTVSRIRTEHFPLTLESARPSHTSQYLCASSAHGTGNTEAFFGQGTRLTVV.